This TCR beta chain was identified in a study of cytomegalovirus exposure and HLA in healthy donors. Study conclusions and caveats: Among TCR beta chains of equal frequency, HLA-associated ones were more clonally expanded in a later analysis. The authors excluded some V segments, including TRBV6-2 and TRBV6-3, as indistinguishable. A cluster of highly shared sequence variants was likely a sequencing artifact.

Germline V gene lookup returns CDR1 MNHEY and CDR2 SMNVEV (reference sequence). This CDR3 is built from 14 residues. The V and J ends lost 2 bases and 4 bases, in that order; junction bases with no gene match: 1. This clone is a singleton in its sample. Its antigen is undetermined. The PCR contained 60 Vbeta and 13 Jbeta primers. Profiled with immunoSEQ multiplex PCR; TCRdb holds only in-frame clones, not every one. The table has 55,000 to 70,000 clones, 83% seen once. The chain links TRBV27 to TRBJ2-7, with TRBD2 matching 11 bases. The sequence derives from a human donor in good health. The specimen was PBMCs. The CDR3 loop reads CASSLLAGGYEQYF. The CDR3 DNA follows: TGTGCCAGCAGTTTACTAGCGGGAGGATACGAGCAGTACTTC.